Below, 17 T cell receptor beta chains from the same sample are listed, as sequenced in a study of cytomegalovirus exposure and HLA in healthy donors listed by TCRdb under 2017. The library was produced with the immunoSEQ multiplex PCR assay. A mixture of 60 forward primers for TCR Vbeta segments and 13 reverse primers for TCR Jbeta segments was used in the multiplex PCR. The table was pulled from immuneACCESS by TCRdb, which kept in-frame rearrangements only. Such tables lose some clones; where checked, under half of the loss comes from unresolved V genes, and the rest has no known cause. The sample records 95,000 to 150,000 clones, about 74% of which are singletons. The top ten clones comprise about 4.4% of the sample. The sample comprised PBMCs. Every receptor here comes from a woman in her forties or fifties in good health and CMV-seropositive.

On this clone itself: Other DNA sequences in this specimen translate into the identical CDR3. The CDR3 region is CASSYSNGGGYEQYF. The CDR3, as DNA: TGTGCCAGCAGTTACTCGAATGGCGGGGGTTACGAGCAGTACTTC. The gene calls are TRBV6-5 and TRBJ2-7; TRBD2 aligns across 7 bases. The CDR3 runs to 15 residues. Germline V gene data show CDR1 as MNHEY and CDR2 as SVGAGI. Trimming cost V 0 bases and J 4 bases; bases outside gene matches: 6.

The genes are TRBV19 and TRBJ1-6; the match to TRBD1 covers 8 bases. The CDR3 length is 14 residues. Trimming took 3 bases from V and 9 from J; bases not matched to a gene: 4. Germline V gene lookup returns CDR1 LNHDA and CDR2 SQIVND (reference sequence). The CDR3 sequence is CASSIGQGGSPLHF. The DNA of the CDR3 is TGTGCCAGTAGTATCGGACAGGGTGGTTCACCCCTCCACTTT.

The J gene is TRBJ2-3, the V gene TRBV7-9; D remains ambiguous. The V end was cut by 0 bases, the J end by 3 bases, with 10 bases between. The CDR3 is made up of 15 amino acids. Germline lookup yields CDR1 SEHNR and CDR2 FQNEAQ (reference sequence). The CDR3: CASSLALVSTDTQYF. The CDR3 nucleotides read TGTGCCAGCAGCTTAGCTCTAGTATCTACAGATACGCAGTATTTT.

The rearrangement links TRBV2 to TRBJ2-7; 8 positions match TRBD1. The ends lost 5 bases at V and 0 bases at J; junction bases unmatched: 3. The CDR3 is 14 residues long. The germline gives CDR1 SNHLY, CDR2 FYNNEI. The CDR3 nucleotides read TGTGCCAGCAGTAGACAGGGGAGCTCCTACGAGCAGTACTTC. The encoded protein is CASSRQGSSYEQYF.

The CDR3 nucleotides are TGCGCCAGCAGTGAGTCGGGCGCCTCCTACGAGCAGTACTTC. Translation gives CASSESGASYEQYF. The chain recombines TRBV10-1 with TRBJ2-5, with D unclear. The J call may not be correct, given that the DNA end is closer to TRBJ2-7. From germline, CDR1 is WNHNN and CDR2 SYGVQD (reference sequence). This CDR3 region has 14 residues.

J is TRBJ1-1 and V is TRBV18; a weak D match, TRBD1 (5 bases). Germline V gives CDR1 KGHSH, CDR2 LQKENI. CDR3 size: 11 residues. V was cut by 8 bases and J by 8 bases, with 12 bases left in between. CDR3 DNA: TGTGCCAGCGCAGGGTGGGGCGAAGCTTTCTTT. Its protein product is CASAGWGEAFF.

This rearrangement joins TRBV7-9 to TRBJ2-3; the match to TRBD1 covers 7 bases. The germline V gene encodes CDR1 SEHNR and CDR2 FQNEAQ (reference sequence). The V segment lost 1 base and the J segment 11 bases; nucleotides outside the gene matches: 3. The CDR3 is 12 amino acids. In nucleotides, the CDR3 is TGTGCCAGCAGCTTAGACCGGGACAGGCAGTATTTT. Protein sequence: CASSLDRDRQYF.

This clone was counted a few times. V and J are TRBV5-1 and TRBJ2-1; a weak D match, TRBD2 (6 bases). Trimming removed 4 bases at V and 7 bases at J, with 18 bases between. The length of the CDR3 is 15 residues. Germline values: CDR1 SGHRS, CDR2 YFSETQ. This chain's CDR3 is CASSPWGDSGNEQFF. The CDR3 DNA is TGCGCCAGCAGCCCGTGGGGGGACTCAGGGAATGAGCAGTTCTTC. Complete variable domain (other parts from reference TRBV5-1 and TRBJ2-1): KAGVTQTPRYLIKTRGQQVTLSCSPISGHRSVSWYQQTPGQGLQFLFEYFSETQRNKGNFPGRFSGRQFSNSRSEMNVSTLELGDSALYLCASSPWGDSGNEQFFGPGTRLTVL.

The chain links TRBV30 to TRBJ2-7; D is unclear. Germline loops: CDR1 GTSNPN, CDR2 SVGIG (reference sequence). Trimming left V 2 bases short and J 3 bases short, with 8 bases between. The CDR3 spans 12 residues. The DNA of the CDR3 is TGTGCCTGGAGTAACTATGGCTACGAGCAGTACTTC. Protein sequence: CAWSNYGYEQYF.

This sequence joins TRBV27 and TRBJ2-7; TRBD1 matches 7 bases. Germline lookup yields CDR1 MNHEY and CDR2 SMNVEV (reference sequence). V lost 4 bases and J lost 0; bases outside the gene matches: 9. This CDR3 is built from 16 residues. For the CDR3, the DNA is TGTGCCAGCAGTTCAATGGGACAGACCCTCTCCTACGAGCAGTACTTC. Encoded protein: CASSSMGQTLSYEQYF.

The rearrangement uses TRBV11-2 and TRBJ2-3; TRBD2 matches 11 bases. CDR3 length: 17 residues. Trimming cost V 4 bases and J 5 bases; bases outside gene matches: 11. Germline V lookup: CDR1 SGHAT, CDR2 FQNNGV. CDR3 sequence: CASSSYPTSGVGDTQYF. In nucleotides, the CDR3 is TGTGCCAGCAGCTCTTACCCGACTAGCGGGGTAGGAGATACGCAGTATTTT.

The genes are TRBV25-1 and TRBJ2-5; tentatively, D is TRBD1 (5 bases). This CDR3 is built from 14 residues. CDR1 and CDR2 from the germline V gene are MGHDK and SYGVNS. V lost 4 bases to trimming and J lost 0 bases, with 9 bases between them. The CDR3 loop is CASSGDSHQETQYF. In DNA form, the CDR3 reads TGTGCCAGCAGTGGCGACAGCCACCAAGAGACCCAGTACTTC.

A note on this clone: One junction end does not reproduce the germline sequence, and a read error may be involved. This sample also contains other DNA sequences that code for the same CDR3. V gene TRBV5-6 combines with J gene TRBJ2-1; 7 bases align to TRBD1. CDR1 and CDR2 (germline): SGHDT, YYEEEE. The CDR3 contains 14 residues. The CDR3 nucleotides read TGTGCCAGCAGCTTGGGGACAGGCTACAACGAGCAGTTCTTC. This encodes CASSLGTGYNEQFF. The full variable domain, rest sourced from reference TRBV5-6 and TRBJ2-1, is DAGVTQSPTHLIKTRGQQVTLRCSPKSGHDTVSWYQQALGQGPQFIFQYYEEEERQRGNFPDRFSGHQFPNYSSELNVNALLLGDSALYLCASSLGTGYNEQFFGPGTRLTVL.

The chain uses TRBV27 and TRBJ2-4; D is unresolved. This CDR3 is built from 13 residues. Trimming removed 5 bases at V and 4 bases at J, with 9 bases between. Germline CDR1 reads MNHEY; CDR2 reads SMNVEV (reference sequence). CDR3 DNA sequence: TGTGCCAGCAGTACACAAGCGAAAAACATTCAGTACTTC. Its protein product is CASSTQAKNIQYF.

The chain has TRBV6-6 and TRBJ2-1, with unresolved D. CDR1 MNHNY and CDR2 SVGAGI come from the germline V gene (reference sequence). The CDR3 runs 12 residues. The V and J ends lost 2 bases and 7 bases respectively, with 6 bases between them. The CDR3 DNA sequence: TGTGCCAGCAGTTACGAGGATAATGAGCAGTTCTTC. It encodes CASSYEDNEQFF.

The J gene is TRBJ2-7, the V gene TRBV5-4, with D possibly TRBD1 on 6 matching bases. CDR1 and CDR2 from the germline V gene are SGHNT and YYREEE (reference sequence). V shed 0 bases and J shed 0 bases, with 10 bases lying between them. The CDR3 runs 15 residues. CDR3 coding DNA: TGTGCCAGCAGCTTGGATGGGACACCCTCCTACGAGCAGTACTTC. Protein product: CASSLDGTPSYEQYF.

The V and J genes are TRBV2 and TRBJ2-2, with unresolved D. V was cut by 7 bases and J by 1 base, with 10 bases left in between. The germline gives CDR1 SNHLY, CDR2 FYNNEI. The CDR3 has 14 amino acids. The CDR3 region is CASIYGGNTGELFF. As DNA, the CDR3 is TGTGCCAGCATATATGGCGGGAACACCGGGGAGCTGTTTTTT. The full variable domain, with the rest looked up from reference TRBV2 and TRBJ2-2, is EPEVTQTPSHQVTQMGQEVILRCVPISNHLYFYWYRQILGQKVEFLVSFYNNEISEKSEIFDDQFSVERPDGSNFTLKIRSTKLEDSAMYFCASIYGGNTGELFFGEGSRLTVL.